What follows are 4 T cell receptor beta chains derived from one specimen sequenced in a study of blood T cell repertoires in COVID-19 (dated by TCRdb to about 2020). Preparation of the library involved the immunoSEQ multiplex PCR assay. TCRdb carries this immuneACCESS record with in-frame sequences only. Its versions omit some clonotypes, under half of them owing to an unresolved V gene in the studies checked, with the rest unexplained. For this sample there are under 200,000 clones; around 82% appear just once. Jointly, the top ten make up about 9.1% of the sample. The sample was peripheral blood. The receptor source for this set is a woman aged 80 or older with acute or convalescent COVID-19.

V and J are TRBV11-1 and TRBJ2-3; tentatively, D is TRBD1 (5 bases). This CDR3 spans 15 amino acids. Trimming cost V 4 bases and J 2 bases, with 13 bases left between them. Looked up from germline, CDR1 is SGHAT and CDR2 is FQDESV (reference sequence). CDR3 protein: CASSSLTGYTDTQYF. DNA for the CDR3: TGTGCCAGCAGCTCTCTAACAGGTTACACAGATACGCAGTATTTT.

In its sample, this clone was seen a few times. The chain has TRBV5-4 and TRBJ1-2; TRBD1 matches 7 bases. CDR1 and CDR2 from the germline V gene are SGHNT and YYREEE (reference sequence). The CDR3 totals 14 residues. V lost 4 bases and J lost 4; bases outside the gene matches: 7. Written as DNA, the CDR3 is TGTGCCAGCAGCCCCACAGGGGCTGGCTATGGCTACACCTTC. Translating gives CASSPTGAGYGYTF.

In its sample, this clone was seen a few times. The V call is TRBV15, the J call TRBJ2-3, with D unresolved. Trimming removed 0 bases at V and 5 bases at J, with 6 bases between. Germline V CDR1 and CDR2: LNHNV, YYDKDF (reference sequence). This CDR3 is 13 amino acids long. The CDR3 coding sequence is TGTGCCACCAGCAGAGAGGGCATAGATACGCAGTATTTT. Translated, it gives CATSREGIDTQYF.

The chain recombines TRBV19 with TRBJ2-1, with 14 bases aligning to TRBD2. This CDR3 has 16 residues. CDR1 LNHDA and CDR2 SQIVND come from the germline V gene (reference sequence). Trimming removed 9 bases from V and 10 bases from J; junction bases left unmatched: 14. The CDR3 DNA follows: TGTGCCAGCTCAGACCGGGGACTAGCGGGAGCGCGGGAGCAGTTCTTC. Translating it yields CASSDRGLAGAREQFF.